This record concerns one T cell receptor (beta chain) sequence. What it recognizes is unknown. The junction and the germline gene differ at one end; a read error may be behind it. The same CDR3 can be traced to other DNA sequences in this sample. Repertoires were generated with immunoSEQ multiplex PCR, while TCRdb's copy carries only in-frame clones and drops some. The sample consists of roughly 330,000 clones, around 74% of them appearing once. Germline V gene lookup returns CDR1 KGHSH and CDR2 LQKENI. The CDR3 contains 13 residues. The sample originates from a study of shared clonotypes between healthy human individuals. Turning to the study itself: CD4 naive and memory got three plates each, CD8 naive two, CD8 memory one. The study's findings and limits: Naive CD4 clonotypes were shared across a handful of donors at roughly 5.5%. Having only a few donors restricted how much genetic and exposure-history diversity was captured.

The sample comprised memory CD4+ T cells sorted from blood. The subset: CD45RA-negative fraction. The receptor was derived from a young man in good health. The gene calls are TRBV18 and TRBJ2-3; D is perhaps TRBD1 (5 bases). The CDR3 is CASSPQGTDTQYF. The CDR3 DNA follows: TGTGCCAGCTCTCCACAGGGCACAGATACGCAGTATTTT.